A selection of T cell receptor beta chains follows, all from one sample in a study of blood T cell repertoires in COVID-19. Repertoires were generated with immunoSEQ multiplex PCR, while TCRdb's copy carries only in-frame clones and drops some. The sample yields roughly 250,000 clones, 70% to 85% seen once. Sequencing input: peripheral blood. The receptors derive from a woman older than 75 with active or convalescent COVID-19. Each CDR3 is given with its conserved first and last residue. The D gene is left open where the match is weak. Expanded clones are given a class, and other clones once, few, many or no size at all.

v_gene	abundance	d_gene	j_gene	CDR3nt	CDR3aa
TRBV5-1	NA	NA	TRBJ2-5	TGCGCCAGCAGCTTGGATCCCGGCTCCGGGGAGACCCAGTACTTC	CASSLDPGSGETQYF
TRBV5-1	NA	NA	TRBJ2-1	TGCGCCAGCAGCTTGGCGGGAGCTCCCCACAATGAGCAGTTCTTC	CASSLAGAPHNEQFF
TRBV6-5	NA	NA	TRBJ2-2	TGTGCCAGCAGTTCAGGGGTCGGGGAGCTGTTTTTT	CASSSGVGELFF
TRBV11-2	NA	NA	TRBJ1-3	TGTGCCAGCAGCTTAGGACCCGACAGCACCATATATTTT	CASSLGPDSTIYF
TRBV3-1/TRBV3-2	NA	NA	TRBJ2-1	TGTGCCAGCAGCCAAGATATCCCGGCGACGGGGTTACACTACAATGAGCAGTTCTTC	CASSQDIPATGLHYNEQFF
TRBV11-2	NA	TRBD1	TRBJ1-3	TGTGCCAGCAGCAACAACAGGGGCGGAAACACCATATATTTT	CASSNNRGGNTIYF
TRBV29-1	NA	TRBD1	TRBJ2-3	TGCAGCGTCCAGGGACAGCTACCAAACCCTAGCACAGATACGCAGTATTTT	CSVQGQLPNPSTDTQYF
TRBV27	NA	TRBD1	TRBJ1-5	TGTGCCAGCAGTCCCCGGACAGGGTCTGGCAATCAGCCCCAGCATTTT	CASSPRTGSGNQPQHF
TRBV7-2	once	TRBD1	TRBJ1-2	TGTGCCAGCAGTCGAGGACAGGGCACAGGTGGCTACACCTTC	CASSRGQGTGGYTF
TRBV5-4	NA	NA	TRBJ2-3	TGTGCCAGCAGCTTTGGAGGAAGCGGCACAGATACGCAGTATTTT	CASSFGGSGTDTQYF
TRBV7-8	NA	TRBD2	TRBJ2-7	TGTGCCAGCAGCTTAAGCGGGAGTGTCGGCGAGCAGTACTTC	CASSLSGSVGEQYF
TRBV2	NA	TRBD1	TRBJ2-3	TGTGCCAGCAGCCGAGAAGGACAGGGCTACGATACGCAGTATTTT	CASSREGQGYDTQYF
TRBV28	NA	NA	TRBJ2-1	TGTGCCAGCAGTACCGGACAGACATGGCAATTCTTC	CASSTGQTWQFF
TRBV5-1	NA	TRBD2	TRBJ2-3	TGCGCCAGCAGCTTGACTAGCGGGGGGGCCCAAGATACGCAGTATTTT	CASSLTSGGAQDTQYF
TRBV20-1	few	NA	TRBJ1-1	TGCAGTGCTAGTCGTGGACAGAGGAACACTGAAGCTTTCTTT	CSASRGQRNTEAFF
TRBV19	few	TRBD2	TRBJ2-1	TGTGCCAGTAGTCTCCAGACAGCGGGAGCGGGTAATGAGCAGTTCTTC	CASSLQTAGAGNEQFF
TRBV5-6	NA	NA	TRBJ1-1	TGTGCCAGCAGCTTACACCGACAGAAGAACACTGAAGCTTTCTTT	CASSLHRQKNTEAFF
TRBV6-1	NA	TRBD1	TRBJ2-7	TGTGCCAGCAGTGAATTTGGAACACAGGGGGGAGGCTACGAGCAGTACTTC	CASSEFGTQGGGYEQYF
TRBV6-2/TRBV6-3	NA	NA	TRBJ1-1	TGTGCCAGCAGTTACGGTAGGGGGAGCACTGAAGCTTTCTTT	CASSYGRGSTEAFF
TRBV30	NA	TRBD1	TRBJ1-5	TGTGCCTGGTCAGGGGGCAGCAACCAGCCCCAGCATTTT	CAWSGGSNQPQHF
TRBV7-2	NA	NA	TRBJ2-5	TGTGCCAGCAGCTTAAAATGGGACAACGAAGGACAAGAGACCCAGTACTTC	CASSLKWDNEGQETQYF
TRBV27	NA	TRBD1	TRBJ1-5	TGTGCCAGTACAGGGGATCATCAGCCCCAGCATTTT	CASTGDHQPQHF
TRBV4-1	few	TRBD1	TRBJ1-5	TGCGCCAGCAGCCATCCTACAGGGGACCCCCAGCATTTT	CASSHPTGDPQHF
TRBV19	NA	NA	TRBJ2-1	TGTGCCAGTAGTGCCCCCCGAGATGAGCAGTTCTTC	CASSAPRDEQFF
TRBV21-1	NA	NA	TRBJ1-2	TGTGCCAGCCTAGCGGGAGACAGGGGTTTGAATGGCTACACCTTC	CASLAGDRGLNGYTF
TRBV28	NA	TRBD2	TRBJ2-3	TGTGCCAGCAGGGGGGAACTAGCGGGAGAAGGTGCAGATACGCAGTATTTT	CASRGELAGEGADTQYF
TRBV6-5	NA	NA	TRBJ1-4	TGTGCCAGTATGGGAGTTCTCGAGCATGAAAAACTGTTTTTT	CASMGVLEHEKLFF